The source of this T cell receptor (beta chain) is a study of blood T cell repertoires in COVID-19. TCRdb's table, derived via immunoSEQ multiplex PCR, lists solely in-frame clones and lacks some. The sample carries 100,000 to 120,000 clones, 88% recorded once. This clonotype was sampled from a woman in her forties or fifties with acute or convalescent COVID-19. Sequencing was carried out using peripheral blood.

The CDR3 sequence: CASSPTAGGRYEQYF. The CDR3 bases are TGTGCCAGCAGCCCCACAGCGGGAGGTCGTTACGAGCAGTACTTC. The chain is built from TRBV9 and TRBJ2-7; TRBD2 matches at 9 bases. The CDR3 spans 15 residues. The ends lost 4 bases at V and 4 bases at J; junction bases unmatched: 9. CDR1 SGDLS and CDR2 YYNGEE come from the germline V gene.